This is a list of T cell receptor beta chains from one sample in a study of metastatic and nonmetastatic thyroid tumors. Using MiXCR, TCRdb re-called clones from the PCR reads. Of about 19,000 clones listed, about a third are singletons. Sequencing used tumor tissue. These receptors all come from a male donor with papillary thyroid cancer or a benign thyroid nodule (not recorded which). Some clones in this sample may be carry-over from other donors' samples. CDR3s include the opening cysteine and the closing phenylalanine or tryptophan. Each record gives: J gene, D gene, V gene, clone size, CDR3 length, CDR3 protein, CDR3 DNA. A D gene is named only where the DNA matches it firmly. Only part of the rows carry a size: once, few, many, or a class if the clone is expanded.

J gene: TRBJ1-1
D gene: .
V gene: TRBV11-3
clone size: .
CDR3 length: 13
CDR3 protein: CASSRGFDTEAFF
CDR3 DNA: TGTGCCAGCAGCAGAGGGTTCGACACTGAAGCTTTCTTT

J gene: TRBJ2-4
D gene: TRBD1
V gene: TRBV28
clone size: many
CDR3 length: 14
CDR3 protein: CASSLGDREGIQYF
CDR3 DNA: TGTGCCAGCAGTTTAGGGGACAGGGAGGGCATTCAGTACTTC

J gene: TRBJ2-4
D gene: TRBD2
V gene: TRBV20-1
clone size: many
CDR3 length: 11
CDR3 protein: CSADSGKVQYF
CDR3 DNA: TGCAGTGCTGATAGCGGGAAGGTTCAGTACTTC

J gene: TRBJ2-2
D gene: .
V gene: TRBV19
clone size: .
CDR3 length: 14
CDR3 protein: CASNTRQDTGELLF
CDR3 DNA: TGTGCCAGTAATACCCGACAGGACACCGGGGAGCTGTTGTTT

J gene: TRBJ2-3
D gene: .
V gene: TRBV7-3
clone size: .
CDR3 length: 13
CDR3 protein: CASISTGPDTQYF
CDR3 DNA: TGTGCCAGCATCAGCACAGGTCCAGATACGCAGTATTTT

J gene: TRBJ1-2
D gene: .
V gene: TRBV30
clone size: medium-sized
CDR3 length: 13
CDR3 protein: CAWSPLGASGYTF
CDR3 DNA: TGTGCCTGGAGCCCTCTCGGGGCCAGTGGCTACACCTTC

J gene: TRBJ2-2
D gene: TRBD2
V gene: TRBV27
clone size: many
CDR3 length: 14
CDR3 protein: CASRVSGSLGELFF
CDR3 DNA: TGTGCCAGCAGGGTTAGCGGGAGTCTCGGGGAGCTGTTTTTT

J gene: TRBJ2-7
D gene: TRBD1
V gene: TRBV5-1
clone size: medium-sized
CDR3 length: 15
CDR3 protein: CASSLGTGYEGEQYF
CDR3 DNA: TGCGCCAGCAGTCTGGGGACAGGGTATGAAGGCGAGCAGTACTTC

J gene: TRBJ1-1
D gene: .
V gene: TRBV6-4
clone size: .
CDR3 length: 14
CDR3 protein: CASREPGASTEAFF
CDR3 DNA: TGTGCCAGCAGGGAACCGGGGGCTTCTACTGAAGCTTTCTTT

J gene: TRBJ2-3
D gene: TRBD1
V gene: TRBV20-1
clone size: .
CDR3 length: 17
CDR3 protein: CSARDLGQHSSTDTQYF
CDR3 DNA: TGCAGTGCTAGAGATCTGGGACAGCACTCTAGCACAGATACGCAGTATTTT

J gene: TRBJ2-5
D gene: TRBD2
V gene: TRBV2
clone size: few
CDR3 length: 14
CDR3 protein: CASRASGGQETQYF
CDR3 DNA: TGTGCCAGCAGGGCTAGCGGGGGGCAAGAGACCCAGTACTTC

J gene: TRBJ2-1
D gene: .
V gene: TRBV24-1
clone size: medium-sized
CDR3 length: 14
CDR3 protein: CATSSWGAVHEQFF
CDR3 DNA: TGTGCCACCAGCAGTTGGGGCGCAGTGCATGAGCAGTTCTTC

J gene: TRBJ1-2
D gene: .
V gene: TRBV24-1
clone size: few
CDR3 length: 13
CDR3 protein: CATSDLQVGGYTF
CDR3 DNA: TGTGCCACCAGTGATTTACAGGTAGGGGGCTACACCTTC

J gene: TRBJ2-3
D gene: TRBD2
V gene: TRBV11-2
clone size: .
CDR3 length: 13
CDR3 protein: CDCSLSTSRMTNF
CDR3 DNA: TGTGACTGCAGCCTCTCGACTAGCCGGATGACGAATTTT

J gene: TRBJ2-7
D gene: .
V gene: TRBV7-3
clone size: .
CDR3 length: 13
CDR3 protein: CASSLTDSYEQYF
CDR3 DNA: TGTGCCAGCAGCTTGACAGACTCCTACGAGCAGTACTTC

J gene: TRBJ1-1
D gene: TRBD1
V gene: TRBV28
clone size: .
CDR3 length: 13
CDR3 protein: CASSSIAGGEDFF
CDR3 DNA: TGTGCCAGCAGTTCTATCGCAGGGGGAGAAGATTTCTTT

J gene: TRBJ2-7
D gene: .
V gene: TRBV5-1
clone size: .
CDR3 length: 12
CDR3 protein: CASGGNSYEQYF
CDR3 DNA: TGCGCCAGCGGGGGGAACTCCTACGAGCAGTACTTC

J gene: TRBJ1-2
D gene: TRBD1
V gene: TRBV7-2
clone size: .
CDR3 length: 15
CDR3 protein: CASSTTRQGNYGYTF
CDR3 DNA: TGTGCCAGCAGCACCACACGACAGGGGAACTATGGCTACACCTTC

J gene: TRBJ2-2
D gene: .
V gene: TRBV5-1
clone size: few
CDR3 length: 16
CDR3 protein: CASSLLSVTATGELFF
CDR3 DNA: TGCGCCAGCAGCTTGCTCTCTGTGACAGCAACCGGGGAGCTGTTTTTT

J gene: TRBJ2-1
D gene: .
V gene: TRBV5-4
clone size: many
CDR3 length: 15
CDR3 protein: CASSLNYVTYNEQFF
CDR3 DNA: TGTGCCAGCAGCTTGAATTATGTAACTTACAATGAGCAGTTCTTC

J gene: TRBJ2-1
D gene: .
V gene: TRBV5-1
clone size: medium-sized
CDR3 length: 13
CDR3 protein: CASSDPTNNEQFF
CDR3 DNA: TGCGCCAGCAGCGATCCAACAAACAATGAGCAGTTCTTC

J gene: TRBJ1-2
D gene: .
V gene: TRBV4-2
clone size: .
CDR3 length: 17
CDR3 protein: CASSQDRVGGTLQGYTF
CDR3 DNA: TGTGCAAGCAGCCAAGATAGGGTCGGCGGTACCTTGCAGGGCTACACCTTC

J gene: TRBJ1-2
D gene: TRBD1
V gene: TRBV11-2
clone size: .
CDR3 length: 16
CDR3 protein: CASSAQQGIPGYGYTF
CDR3 DNA: TGTGCCAGCAGCGCCCAACAGGGGATTCCCGGCTATGGCTACACCTTC

J gene: TRBJ2-1
D gene: .
V gene: TRBV11-1
clone size: .
CDR3 length: 16
CDR3 protein: CASSLTSGAVYNEQFF
CDR3 DNA: TGTGCCAGCAGCTTAACCTCAGGGGCCGTCTACAATGAGCAGTTCTTC

J gene: TRBJ2-3
D gene: TRBD2
V gene: TRBV5-1
clone size: many
CDR3 length: 15
CDR3 protein: CASRPSGSFLDTQYF
CDR3 DNA: TGCGCCAGCAGGCCCAGCGGGAGTTTCCTCGATACGCAGTATTTT

J gene: TRBJ2-7
D gene: TRBD2
V gene: TRBV9
clone size: .
CDR3 length: 14
CDR3 protein: CASSVGTSGSEQYF
CDR3 DNA: TGTGCCAGCAGCGTAGGGACTAGCGGGAGCGAGCAGTACTTC

J gene: TRBJ2-1
D gene: .
V gene: TRBV20-1
clone size: .
CDR3 length: 14
CDR3 protein: CSARLRVVVDEQFF
CDR3 DNA: TGCAGTGCTAGATTGCGGGTAGTAGTGGATGAGCAGTTCTTC

J gene: TRBJ2-1
D gene: .
V gene: TRBV20-1
clone size: medium-sized
CDR3 length: 14
CDR3 protein: CSAPLEAAQNEQFF
CDR3 DNA: TGCAGTGCTCCCCTGGAAGCCGCCCAGAATGAGCAGTTCTTC

J gene: TRBJ2-7
D gene: .
V gene: TRBV12-3/TRBV12-4
clone size: .
CDR3 length: 14
CDR3 protein: CASSSGTHSYEQYF
CDR3 DNA: TGTGCCAGCAGTTCCGGGACTCACTCCTACGAGCAGTACTTC

J gene: TRBJ2-3
D gene: TRBD2
V gene: TRBV9
clone size: many
CDR3 length: 15
CDR3 protein: CASSVAGTSADTQYF
CDR3 DNA: TGTGCCAGCAGCGTTGCCGGGACTAGCGCGGATACGCAGTATTTT

J gene: TRBJ2-7
D gene: TRBD1
V gene: TRBV12-3/TRBV12-4
clone size: few
CDR3 length: 16
CDR3 protein: CASSLGWGQRAYEQYF
CDR3 DNA: TGTGCCAGCAGTTTAGGATGGGGACAGAGAGCCTACGAGCAGTACTTC

J gene: TRBJ2-5
D gene: TRBD2
V gene: TRBV5-6
clone size: .
CDR3 length: 15
CDR3 protein: CASSLERGRAETQYF
CDR3 DNA: TGTGCCAGCAGCTTGGAGCGGGGGCGGGCAGAGACCCAGTACTTC

J gene: TRBJ2-7
D gene: .
V gene: TRBV7-2
clone size: .
CDR3 length: 13
CDR3 protein: CAGSLETRSEQYF
CDR3 DNA: TGTGCCGGCAGCTTAGAGACTAGGTCCGAGCAGTACTTC

J gene: TRBJ2-6
D gene: .
V gene: TRBV14
clone size: many
CDR3 length: 16
CDR3 protein: CASSLVPGSGANVLTF
CDR3 DNA: TGTGCCAGCAGCCTAGTTCCGGGCTCTGGGGCCAACGTCCTGACTTTC

J gene: TRBJ2-1
D gene: .
V gene: TRBV7-9
clone size: many
CDR3 length: 14
CDR3 protein: CASSPSVGRDEQFF
CDR3 DNA: TGTGCCAGCAGTCCTAGCGTAGGGCGGGACGAGCAGTTCTTC

J gene: TRBJ2-3
D gene: TRBD2
V gene: TRBV5-6
clone size: many
CDR3 length: 17
CDR3 protein: CASSLAPGLAVTDTQYF
CDR3 DNA: TGTGCCAGCAGCTTGGCCCCCGGACTAGCGGTCACAGATACGCAGTATTTT

J gene: TRBJ2-2
D gene: TRBD2
V gene: TRBV12-3/TRBV12-4
clone size: .
CDR3 length: 13
CDR3 protein: CASNGLAGGELFF
CDR3 DNA: TGTGCCAGCAACGGACTAGCGGGGGGGGAGCTGTTTTTT

J gene: TRBJ1-1
D gene: .
V gene: TRBV28
clone size: .
CDR3 length: 14
CDR3 protein: CASSPVQGLTEAFF
CDR3 DNA: TGTGCCAGCAGCCCCGTACAGGGATTGACTGAAGCTTTCTTT

J gene: TRBJ2-1
D gene: TRBD2
V gene: TRBV20-1
clone size: medium-sized
CDR3 length: 15
CDR3 protein: CSAYSSGSSPNEQFF
CDR3 DNA: TGCAGTGCTTATTCTAGCGGGAGCTCCCCTAATGAGCAGTTCTTC

J gene: TRBJ2-5
D gene: .
V gene: TRBV20-1
clone size: medium-sized
CDR3 length: 16
CDR3 protein: CSARDLSSVGQETQYF
CDR3 DNA: TGCAGTGCTAGAGATCTGTCTAGCGTTGGCCAAGAGACCCAGTACTTC

J gene: TRBJ1-5
D gene: .
V gene: TRBV20-1
clone size: many
CDR3 length: 19
CDR3 protein: CSARDGRDKGFIGNQPQHF
CDR3 DNA: TGCAGTGCTAGAGACGGCCGGGACAAGGGGTTTATAGGCAATCAGCCCCAGCATTTT

J gene: TRBJ1-5
D gene: .
V gene: TRBV28
clone size: .
CDR3 length: 15
CDR3 protein: CASITGTFSNQPQHF
CDR3 DNA: TGTGCCAGCATAACAGGGACCTTTAGCAATCAGCCCCAGCATTTT

J gene: TRBJ2-1
D gene: TRBD1
V gene: TRBV19
clone size: .
CDR3 length: 13
CDR3 protein: CASKISGGHEQFF
CDR3 DNA: TGTGCCAGTAAGATTTCAGGGGGCCATGAGCAGTTCTTC

J gene: TRBJ2-1
D gene: TRBD1
V gene: TRBV5-1
clone size: medium-sized
CDR3 length: 14
CDR3 protein: CASRRQGSYNEQFF
CDR3 DNA: TGCGCCAGCCGCCGACAGGGGAGTTACAATGAGCAGTTCTTC

J gene: TRBJ2-1
D gene: TRBD2
V gene: TRBV5-1
clone size: .
CDR3 length: 14
CDR3 protein: CASSYPGLAQGQFF
CDR3 DNA: TGCGCCAGCAGCTACCCTGGACTAGCGCAAGGGCAGTTCTTC

J gene: TRBJ2-7
D gene: TRBD2
V gene: TRBV20-1
clone size: medium-sized
CDR3 length: 15
CDR3 protein: CSAAFLGEGPHEQYF
CDR3 DNA: TGCAGTGCTGCGTTTTTGGGGGAGGGCCCTCACGAGCAGTACTTC

J gene: TRBJ2-7
D gene: TRBD2
V gene: TRBV20-1
clone size: .
CDR3 length: 12
CDR3 protein: CSALAGVYEQYF
CDR3 DNA: TGCAGTGCTCTGGCGGGAGTATACGAGCAGTACTTC

J gene: TRBJ2-3
D gene: .
V gene: TRBV6-4
clone size: many
CDR3 length: 13
CDR3 protein: CASSESTTDTQYF
CDR3 DNA: TGTGCCAGCAGTGAATCCACTACCGATACGCAGTATTTT

J gene: TRBJ1-6
D gene: TRBD1
V gene: TRBV11-2
clone size: many
CDR3 length: 14
CDR3 protein: CASSAQGAFSPLHF
CDR3 DNA: TGTGCCAGCAGCGCTCAGGGGGCTTTTTCACCCCTCCACTTT

J gene: TRBJ1-1
D gene: .
V gene: TRBV20-1
clone size: .
CDR3 length: 13
CDR3 protein: CSASADRDTEAFF
CDR3 DNA: TGCAGTGCTTCCGCTGATAGGGACACTGAAGCTTTCTTT